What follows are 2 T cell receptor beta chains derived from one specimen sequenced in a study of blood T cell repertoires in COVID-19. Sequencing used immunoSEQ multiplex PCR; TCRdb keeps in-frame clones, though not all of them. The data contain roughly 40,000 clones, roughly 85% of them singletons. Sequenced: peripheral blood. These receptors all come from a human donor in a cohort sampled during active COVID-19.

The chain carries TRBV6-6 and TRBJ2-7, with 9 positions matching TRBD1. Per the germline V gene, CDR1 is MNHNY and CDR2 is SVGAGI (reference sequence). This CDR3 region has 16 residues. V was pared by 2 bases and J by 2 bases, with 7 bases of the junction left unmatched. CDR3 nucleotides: TGTGCCAGCAGTTACGGGACAGGGAGGAAGACCTACGAGCAGTACTTC. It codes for CASSYGTGRKTYEQYF.

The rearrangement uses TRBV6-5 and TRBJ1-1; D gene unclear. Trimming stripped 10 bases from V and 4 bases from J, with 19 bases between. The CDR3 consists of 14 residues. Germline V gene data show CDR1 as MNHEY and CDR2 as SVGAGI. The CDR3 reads CATKERRMVTEAFF. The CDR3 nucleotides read TGTGCCACCAAAGAAAGGAGGATGGTCACTGAAGCTTTCTTT.